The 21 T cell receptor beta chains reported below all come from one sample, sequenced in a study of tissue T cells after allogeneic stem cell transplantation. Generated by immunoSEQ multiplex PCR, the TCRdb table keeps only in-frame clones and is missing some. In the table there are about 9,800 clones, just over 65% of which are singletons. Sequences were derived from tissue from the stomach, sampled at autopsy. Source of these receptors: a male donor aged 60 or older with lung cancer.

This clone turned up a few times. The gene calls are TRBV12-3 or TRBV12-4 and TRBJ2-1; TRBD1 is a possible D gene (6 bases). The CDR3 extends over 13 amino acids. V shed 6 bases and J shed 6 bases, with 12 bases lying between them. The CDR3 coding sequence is TGTGCCAGCAGGACAGGAGAAGGCAATGAGCAGTTCTTC. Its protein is CASRTGEGNEQFF.

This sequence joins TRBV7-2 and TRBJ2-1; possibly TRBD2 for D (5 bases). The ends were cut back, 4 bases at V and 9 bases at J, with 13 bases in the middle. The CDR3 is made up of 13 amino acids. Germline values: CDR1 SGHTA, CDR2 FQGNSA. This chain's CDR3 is CASSSIRGSEQFF. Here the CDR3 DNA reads TGTGCCAGCAGCTCGATCCGGGGAAGTGAGCAGTTCTTC.

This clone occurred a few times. In nucleotides, the CDR3 is TGCGCCAGCAGCCAACGCCGGGACAGGGGGCTGTACGAGCAGTACTTC. Its protein product is CASSQRRDRGLYEQYF. The chain joins TRBV4-1 to TRBJ2-7; TRBD1 matches at 12 bases. Germline lookup yields CDR1 MGHRA and CDR2 YSYEKL. Trimming at V came to 2 bases and at J to 4 bases, leaving 6 bases not matched to a gene. The CDR3 loop spans 16 amino acids.

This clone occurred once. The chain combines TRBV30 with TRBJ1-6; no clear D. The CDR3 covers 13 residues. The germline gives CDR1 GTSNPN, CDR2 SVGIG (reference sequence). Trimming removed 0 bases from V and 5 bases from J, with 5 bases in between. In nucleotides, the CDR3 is TGTGCCTGGAGTGTACAGAATAATTCACCCCTCCACTTT. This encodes CAWSVQNNSPLHF.

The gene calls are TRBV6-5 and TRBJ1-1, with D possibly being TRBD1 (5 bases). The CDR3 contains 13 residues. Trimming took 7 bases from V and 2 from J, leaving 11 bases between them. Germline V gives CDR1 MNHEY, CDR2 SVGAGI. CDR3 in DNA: TGTGCCAGCAAAAGGGGCTTTAACACTGAAGCTTTCTTT. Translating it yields CASKRGFNTEAFF.

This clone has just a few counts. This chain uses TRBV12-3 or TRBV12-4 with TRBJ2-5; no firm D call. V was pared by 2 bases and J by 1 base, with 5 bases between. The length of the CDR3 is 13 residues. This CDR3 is CASSLKRQETQYF. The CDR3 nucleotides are TGTGCCAGCAGTTTAAAGCGCCAAGAGACCCAGTACTTC.

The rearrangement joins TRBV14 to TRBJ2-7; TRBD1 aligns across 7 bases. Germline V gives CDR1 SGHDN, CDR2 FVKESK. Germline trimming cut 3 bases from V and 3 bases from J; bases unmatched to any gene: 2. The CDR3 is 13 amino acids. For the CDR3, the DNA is TGTGCCAGCAGCCAGGACAGGTACTACGAGCAGTACTTC. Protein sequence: CASSQDRYYEQYF.

The CDR3 nucleotides read TGTGCCAGCAGCCAAGACCGGGCCGCCTATGGCTACACCTTC. Translation: CASSQDRAAYGYTF. This chain uses TRBV27 with TRBJ1-2; D is unresolved. This CDR3 has 14 amino acids. CDR1 is MNHEY and CDR2 is SMNVEV in the germline V gene (reference sequence). Between the trimmed V and J ends, which lost 6 bases and 4 bases, there was a span of 15 bases.

This chain's CDR3 is CASSAGTSNSNQPQHF. The CDR3 region has the DNA TGTGCCAGCAGCGCAGGGACATCGAATAGCAATCAGCCCCAGCATTTT. This chain joins TRBV5-6 and TRBJ1-5; possible D gene TRBD1, 6 bases. The CDR3 covers 16 residues. Germline assignment: CDR1 SGHDT and CDR2 YYEEEE. The V and J ends lost 4 bases and 0 bases respectively, with 14 bases between them.

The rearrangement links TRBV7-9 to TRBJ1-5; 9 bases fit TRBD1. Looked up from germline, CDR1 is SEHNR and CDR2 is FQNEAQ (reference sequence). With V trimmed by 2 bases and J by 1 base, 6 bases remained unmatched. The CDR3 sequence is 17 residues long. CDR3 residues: CASSLTGGAGSNQPQHF. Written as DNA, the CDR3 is TGTGCCAGCAGCTTAACAGGGGGCGCGGGAAGCAATCAGCCCCAGCATTTT.

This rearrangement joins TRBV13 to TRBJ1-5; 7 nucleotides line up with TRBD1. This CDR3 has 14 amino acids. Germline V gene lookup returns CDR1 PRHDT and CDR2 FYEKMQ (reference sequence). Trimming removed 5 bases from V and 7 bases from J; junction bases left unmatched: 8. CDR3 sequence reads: CASSQRGRGQPQHF. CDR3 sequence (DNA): TGTGCCAGCAGCCAAAGGGGGCGCGGGCAGCCCCAGCATTTT.

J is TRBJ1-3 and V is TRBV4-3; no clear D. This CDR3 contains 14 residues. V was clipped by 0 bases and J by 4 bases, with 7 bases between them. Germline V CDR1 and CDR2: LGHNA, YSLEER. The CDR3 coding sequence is TGCGCCAGCAGCCAAGATCGGTCCGGAAACACCATATATTTT. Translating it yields CASSQDRSGNTIYF.

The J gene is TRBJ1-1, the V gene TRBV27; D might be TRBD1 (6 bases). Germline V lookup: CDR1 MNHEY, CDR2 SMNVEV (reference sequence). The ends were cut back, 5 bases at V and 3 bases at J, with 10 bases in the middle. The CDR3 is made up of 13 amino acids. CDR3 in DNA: TGTGCCAGCAGTCAGAGGGGGTACACTGAAGCTTTCTTT. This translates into CASSQRGYTEAFF.

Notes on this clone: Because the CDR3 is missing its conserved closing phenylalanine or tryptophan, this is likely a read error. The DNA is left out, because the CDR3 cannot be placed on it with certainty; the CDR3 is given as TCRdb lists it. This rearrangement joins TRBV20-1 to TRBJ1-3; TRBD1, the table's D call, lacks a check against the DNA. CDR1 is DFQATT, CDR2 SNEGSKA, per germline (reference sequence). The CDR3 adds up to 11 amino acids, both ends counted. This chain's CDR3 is CSARGGTGTFL.

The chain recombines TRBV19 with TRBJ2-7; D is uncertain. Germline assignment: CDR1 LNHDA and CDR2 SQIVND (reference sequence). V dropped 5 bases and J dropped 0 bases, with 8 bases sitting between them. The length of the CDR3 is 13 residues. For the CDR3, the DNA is TGTGCCAGTAGTGTATCGAACTCCTACGAGCAGTACTTC. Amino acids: CASSVSNSYEQYF.

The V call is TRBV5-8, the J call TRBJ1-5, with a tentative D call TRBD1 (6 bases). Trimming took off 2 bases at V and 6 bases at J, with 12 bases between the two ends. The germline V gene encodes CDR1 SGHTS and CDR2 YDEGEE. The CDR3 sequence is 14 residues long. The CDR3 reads CASSFWDNPQPQHF. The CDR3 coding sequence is TGTGCCAGCAGCTTTTGGGACAATCCTCAGCCCCAGCATTTT.

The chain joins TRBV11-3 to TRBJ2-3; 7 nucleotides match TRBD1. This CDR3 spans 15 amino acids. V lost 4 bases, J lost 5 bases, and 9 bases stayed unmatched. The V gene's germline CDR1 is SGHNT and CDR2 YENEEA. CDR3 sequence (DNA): TGTGCCAGCAGCTCGGGACAGTTGGATGGAGATACGCAGTATTTT. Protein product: CASSSGQLDGDTQYF.

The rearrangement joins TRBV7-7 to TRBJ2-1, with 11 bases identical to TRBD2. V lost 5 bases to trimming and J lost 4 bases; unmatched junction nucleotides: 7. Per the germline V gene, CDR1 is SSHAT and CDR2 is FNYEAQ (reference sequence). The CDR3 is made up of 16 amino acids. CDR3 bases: TGTGCCAGCAGCCCTCGAGCTAGCGGGGGGTACAATGAGCAGTTCTTC. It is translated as CASSPRASGGYNEQFF.

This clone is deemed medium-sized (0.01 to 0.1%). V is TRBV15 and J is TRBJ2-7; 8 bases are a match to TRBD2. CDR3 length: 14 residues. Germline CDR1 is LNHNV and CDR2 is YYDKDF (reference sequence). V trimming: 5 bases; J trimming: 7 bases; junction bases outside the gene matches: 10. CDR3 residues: CATSQIAGLGEQYF. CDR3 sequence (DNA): TGTGCCACCAGCCAGATAGCGGGACTTGGGGAGCAGTACTTC.

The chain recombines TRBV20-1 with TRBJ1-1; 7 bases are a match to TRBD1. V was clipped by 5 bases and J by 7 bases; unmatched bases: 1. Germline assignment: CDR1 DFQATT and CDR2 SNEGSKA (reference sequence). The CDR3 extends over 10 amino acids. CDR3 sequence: CSAGTVEAFF. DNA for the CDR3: TGCAGTGCTGGGACAGTTGAAGCTTTCTTT.

The CDR3: CASSAWGSTDTQYF. CDR3 sequence (DNA): TGTGCCAGCAGTGCTTGGGGTAGCACAGATACGCAGTATTTT. The chain joins TRBV25-1 to TRBJ2-3; the D is unclear. The V and J ends lost 4 bases and 0 bases respectively, with 8 bases between them. This CDR3 comprises 14 residues. CDR1 and CDR2 (germline): MGHDK, SYGVNS.